This passage covers 17 T cell receptor beta chains from one sample sequenced in a study of memory CD4+ T cells and cytomegalovirus serostatus. Using immunoSEQ multiplex PCR, the repertoire was profiled, and TCRdb retains in-frame clones only, with some absent. The sample records about 52,000 clones, about 78% being singletons. The sort gate was single viable CD3+CD4+CD8-CD45RO+ cells for memory CD4+ T cells. What was sequenced was memory CD4+ T cells from blood. The receptors stem from an adult in good health and CMV-seronegative.

V is TRBV29-1 and J is TRBJ2-6; tentative D call: TRBD1 (6 bases). V was pared by 2 bases and J by 0 bases, with 11 bases between. The germline CDR1 and CDR2 sequences are SQVTM and ANQGSEA. CDR3 size: 16 residues. The DNA of the CDR3 is TGCAGCGTTGAACACTACAGGGACTCTGGGGCCAACGTCCTGACTTTC. Residues: CSVEHYRDSGANVLTF.

The CDR3 sequence is CASSLAGSSSYEQYF. CDR3 DNA sequence: TGTGCCAGCAGCTTAGCAGGGAGTTCGAGCTACGAGCAGTACTTC. The rearrangement uses TRBV7-8 and TRBJ2-7; D perhaps matches TRBD2 (5 bases). From germline, CDR1 is SGHVS and CDR2 FQNEAQ. This CDR3 is built from 15 residues. V was shortened by 0 bases and J by 3 bases, with 12 bases between the two germline ends.

The chain employs TRBV13 and TRBJ2-1, with a possible D match to TRBD1 (5 bases). The germline V gene has CDR1 PRHDT and CDR2 FYEKMQ (reference sequence). The CDR3 runs 14 residues. Trimming took off 2 bases at V and 10 bases at J, with 15 bases between the two ends. In nucleotides, the CDR3 is TGTGCCAGCAGCTTATGGGTAAAGAGACAGGAGCAGTTCTTC. Translating it yields CASSLWVKRQEQFF.

This clone appeared a single time. The chain couples TRBV30 to TRBJ1-5; D not resolved. The germline gives CDR1 GTSNPN, CDR2 SVGIG (reference sequence). The CDR3 consists of 14 residues. V gave up 1 base and J gave up 0 bases, with 7 bases separating them. This CDR3 reads CAWSAITSNQPQHF. The DNA of the CDR3 is TGTGCCTGGAGTGCCATTACTAGCAATCAGCCCCAGCATTTT.

The chain uses TRBV5-4 and TRBJ1-2; D is unclear. Germline-derived CDR1 and CDR2 are SGHNT and YYREEE (reference sequence). The CDR3 totals 13 residues. The V end was cut by 4 bases, the J end by 4 bases, with 11 bases between. This CDR3 reads CASSLVFGYGYTF. The CDR3 region has the DNA TGTGCCAGCAGCCTGGTCTTCGGCTATGGCTACACCTTC.

This clone occurred a few times. The genes are TRBV6-1 and TRBJ2-3, with TRBD2 matching 7 bases. Unmatched junction bases numbered 4, after V lost 3 bases and J lost 4 bases. The CDR3 runs to 14 residues. The germline V gene encodes CDR1 MNHNS and CDR2 SASEGT. The CDR3: CASSDWGRADTQYF. CDR3 DNA sequence: TGTGCCAGCAGTGACTGGGGGAGGGCAGATACGCAGTATTTT.

This chain uses TRBV6-4 with TRBJ2-2; D is possibly TRBD1 (5 bases). This CDR3 spans 14 amino acids. Trimming cost V 0 bases and J 9 bases, with 11 bases left between them. Germline CDR1 MRHNA, CDR2 SNTAGT. This chain's CDR3 is CASSDSDSARELFF. CDR3 bases: TGTGCCAGCAGTGACTCCGACAGCGCGAGGGAGCTGTTTTTT.

This chain connects TRBV6-1 to TRBJ1-1; 7 bases align to TRBD1. Unmatched junction bases numbered 1, after V lost 5 bases and J lost 1 base. From germline, CDR1 is MNHNS and CDR2 SASEGT. CDR3 length: 13 amino acids. CDR3 bases: TGTGCCAGCAGTCGGGACAGGAACACTGAAGCTTTCTTT. Translated: CASSRDRNTEAFF.

J is TRBJ1-2 and V is TRBV19; the D gene is possibly TRBD1 (6 bases). V lost 5 bases and J lost 2, with 12 bases in between. Germline V lookup: CDR1 LNHDA, CDR2 SQIVND (reference sequence). There are 14 residues in the CDR3. This CDR3 is CASSYDRTNYGYTF. The CDR3 DNA reads as TGTGCCAGTAGTTACGACAGGACAAACTATGGCTACACCTTC.

The chain recombines TRBV7-2 with TRBJ1-4; 9 positions match TRBD1. Germline CDR1 is SGHTA and CDR2 is FQGNSA. This CDR3 spans 15 amino acids. With 4 bases clipped from V and 5 bases from J, the junction kept 5 bases outside the gene matches. The CDR3 bases are TGTGCCAGCAGCTCAGCCGGGACAGGGAATGAAAAACTGTTTTTT. Encoded protein: CASSSAGTGNEKLFF.

The chain recombines TRBV11-2 with TRBJ1-4; 7 bases map to TRBD1. V lost 0 bases to trimming and J lost 8 bases; unmatched junction nucleotides: 9. Per germline, CDR1 SGHAT and CDR2 FQNNGV. The CDR3 loop spans 16 amino acids. CDR3: CASSLDQTGTSEKLFF. The CDR3 DNA reads TGTGCCAGCAGCTTAGACCAGACAGGGACCTCGGAAAAACTGTTTTTT. Drawing the rest from reference TRBV11-2 and TRBJ1-4, the complete variable domain is EAGVAQSPRYKIIEKRQSVAFWCNPISGHATLYWYQQILGQGPKLLIQFQNNGVVDDSQLPKDRFSAERLKGVDSTLKIQPAKLEDSAVYLCASSLDQTGTSEKLFFGSGTQLSVL.

The chain joins TRBV18 to TRBJ1-2; tentative D call: TRBD1 (5 bases). The CDR3 runs to 13 residues. Deletions cut 3 bases from V and 6 bases from J, with 11 bases between. The germline gives CDR1 KGHSH, CDR2 LQKENI. The CDR3 spells CASSPREVDGYTF. CDR3 coding DNA: TGTGCCAGCTCACCCAGGGAGGTTGATGGCTACACCTTC.

The chain is built from TRBV7-9 and TRBJ2-6, with a tentative D call TRBD1 (6 bases). V lost 5 bases and J 4 bases, leaving 15 bases between the germline ends. Per germline, CDR1 SEHNR and CDR2 FQNEAQ (reference sequence). The CDR3 has 16 residues. CDR3: CASSPRGRTGANVLTF. Here the CDR3 DNA reads TGTGCCAGCAGCCCCAGGGGTCGGACCGGGGCCAACGTCCTGACTTTC.

The chain has TRBV6-1 and TRBJ1-5; possible D gene TRBD1, 6 bases. Trimming shortened V by 4 bases and J by 1 base, and 17 bases separated the two germline ends. Germline V gene lookup returns CDR1 MNHNS and CDR2 SASEGT. The CDR3 loop spans 17 amino acids. The CDR3 sequence is CASSAGTGRGSNQPQHF. CDR3 nucleotides: TGTGCCAGCAGTGCTGGTACAGGGCGAGGGAGCAATCAGCCCCAGCATTTT.

This sequence joins TRBV7-2 and TRBJ1-1; a weak D match, TRBD1 (5 bases). Looked up from germline, CDR1 is SGHTA and CDR2 is FQGNSA. The V and J ends lost 3 bases and 1 base respectively, with 12 bases between them. CDR3 length: 15 amino acids. CDR3 region: CASSFHTGGNTEAFF. The DNA for the CDR3 is TGTGCCAGCAGCTTCCACACGGGGGGGAACACTGAAGCTTTCTTT.

This clone was detected a few times. The chain carries TRBV6-5 and TRBJ1-1; D uncertain. The CDR3 is 13 amino acids. The ends were cut back, 2 bases at V and 1 base at J, with 5 bases in the middle. CDR1 is MNHEY and CDR2 is SVGAGI in the germline V gene. CDR3: CASSYGQNTEAFF. The DNA for the CDR3 is TGTGCCAGCAGTTACGGGCAGAACACTGAAGCTTTCTTT.

The chain joins TRBV6-6 to TRBJ1-2, with D perhaps TRBD1 (5 bases). Germline CDR1 and CDR2: MNHNY and SVGAGI (reference sequence). This CDR3 has 13 amino acids. The CDR3 here is CALAPGPNYGYTF. CDR3 bases: TGTGCTCTGGCCCCGGGGCCTAACTATGGCTACACCTTC.